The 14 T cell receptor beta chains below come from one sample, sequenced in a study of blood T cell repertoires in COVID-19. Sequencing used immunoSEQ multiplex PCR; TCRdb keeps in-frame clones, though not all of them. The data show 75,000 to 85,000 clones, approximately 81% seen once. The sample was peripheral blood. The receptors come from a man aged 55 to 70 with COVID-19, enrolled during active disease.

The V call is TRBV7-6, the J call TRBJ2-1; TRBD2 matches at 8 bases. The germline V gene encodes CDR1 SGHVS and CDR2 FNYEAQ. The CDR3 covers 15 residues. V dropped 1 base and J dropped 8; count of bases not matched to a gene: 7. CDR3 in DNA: TGTGCCAGCAGCTTAGTTGGCGGGGGGCCGGATGAGCAGTTCTTC. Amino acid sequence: CASSLVGGGPDEQFF.

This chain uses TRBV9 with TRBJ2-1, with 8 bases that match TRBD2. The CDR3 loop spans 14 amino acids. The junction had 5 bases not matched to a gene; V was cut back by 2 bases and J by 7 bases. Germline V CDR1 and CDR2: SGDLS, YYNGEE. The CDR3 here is CASSVRASGNEQFF. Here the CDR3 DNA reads TGTGCCAGCAGCGTTAGGGCTAGCGGGAATGAGCAGTTCTTC.

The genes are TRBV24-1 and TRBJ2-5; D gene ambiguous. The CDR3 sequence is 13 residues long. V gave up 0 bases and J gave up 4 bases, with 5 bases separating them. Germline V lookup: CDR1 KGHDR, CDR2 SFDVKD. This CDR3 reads CATSDLRGETQYF. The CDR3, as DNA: TGTGCCACCAGTGATTTGAGAGGAGAGACCCAGTACTTC.

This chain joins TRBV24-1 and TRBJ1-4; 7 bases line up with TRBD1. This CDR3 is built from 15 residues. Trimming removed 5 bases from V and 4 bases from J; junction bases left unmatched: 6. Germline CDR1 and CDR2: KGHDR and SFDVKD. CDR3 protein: CATSGGGASNEKLFF. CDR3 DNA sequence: TGTGCCACCAGTGGAGGGGGCGCGAGTAATGAAAAACTGTTTTTT.

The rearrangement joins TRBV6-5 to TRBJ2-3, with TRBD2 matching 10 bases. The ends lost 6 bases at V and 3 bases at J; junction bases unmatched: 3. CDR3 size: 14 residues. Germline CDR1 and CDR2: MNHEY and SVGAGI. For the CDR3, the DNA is TGTGCCAGCAGGCCGGGACTAGCGACAGATACGCAGTATTTT. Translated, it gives CASRPGLATDTQYF.

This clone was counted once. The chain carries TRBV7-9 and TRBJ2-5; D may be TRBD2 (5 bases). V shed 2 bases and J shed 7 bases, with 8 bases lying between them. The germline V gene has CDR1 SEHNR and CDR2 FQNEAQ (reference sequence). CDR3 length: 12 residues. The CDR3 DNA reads TGTGCCAGCAGCTTAAACAGCGGGACCCAGTACTTC. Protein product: CASSLNSGTQYF.

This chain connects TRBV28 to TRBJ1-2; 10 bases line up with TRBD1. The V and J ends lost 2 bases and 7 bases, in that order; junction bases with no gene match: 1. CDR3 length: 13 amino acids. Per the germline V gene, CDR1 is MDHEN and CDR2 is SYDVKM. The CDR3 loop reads CASSLGQGGGYTF. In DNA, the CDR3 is TGTGCCAGCAGTTTAGGACAGGGGGGTGGCTACACCTTC.

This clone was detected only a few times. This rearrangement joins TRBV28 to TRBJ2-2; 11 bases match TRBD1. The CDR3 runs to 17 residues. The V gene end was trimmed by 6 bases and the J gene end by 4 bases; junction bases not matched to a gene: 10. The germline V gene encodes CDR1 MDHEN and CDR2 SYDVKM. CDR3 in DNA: TGTGCCAGCAGCTCTGGACAGGGGGCGCCCAGCACCGGGGAGCTGTTTTTT. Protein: CASSSGQGAPSTGELFF.

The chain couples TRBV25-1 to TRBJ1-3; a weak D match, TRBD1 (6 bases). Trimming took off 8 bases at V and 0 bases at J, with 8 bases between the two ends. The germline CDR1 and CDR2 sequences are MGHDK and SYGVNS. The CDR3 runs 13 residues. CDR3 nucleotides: TGTGCCAGCGGGGGGGCCTCTGGAAACACCATATATTTT. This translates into CASGGASGNTIYF.

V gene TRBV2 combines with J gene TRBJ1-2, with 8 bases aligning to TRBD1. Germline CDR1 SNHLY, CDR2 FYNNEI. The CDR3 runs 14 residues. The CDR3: CALSRQGADYGYTF. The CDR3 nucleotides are TGTGCTCTGAGTAGGCAGGGGGCTGACTATGGCTACACCTTC.

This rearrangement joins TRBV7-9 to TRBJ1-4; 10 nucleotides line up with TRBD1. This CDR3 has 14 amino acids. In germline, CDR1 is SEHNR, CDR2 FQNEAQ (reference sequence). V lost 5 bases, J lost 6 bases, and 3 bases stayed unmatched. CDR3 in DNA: TGTGCCAGCAGCCCCGGGACAGGGGATGAAAAACTGTTTTTT. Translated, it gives CASSPGTGDEKLFF.

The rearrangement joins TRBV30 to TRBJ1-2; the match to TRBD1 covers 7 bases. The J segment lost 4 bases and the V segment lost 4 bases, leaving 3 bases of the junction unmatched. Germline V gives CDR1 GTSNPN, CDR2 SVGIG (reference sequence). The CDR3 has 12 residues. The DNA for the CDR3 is TGTGCCTGGAAGGGGGCGGGCTATGGCTACACCTTC. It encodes CAWKGAGYGYTF.

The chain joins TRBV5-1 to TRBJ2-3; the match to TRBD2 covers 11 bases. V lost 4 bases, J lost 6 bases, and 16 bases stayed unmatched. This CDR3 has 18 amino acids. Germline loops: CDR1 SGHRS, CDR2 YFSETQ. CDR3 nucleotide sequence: TGCGCCAGCAGCACACCAACGACTAGCGGGGATATTCTGGATACGCAGTATTTT. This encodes CASSTPTTSGDILDTQYF.

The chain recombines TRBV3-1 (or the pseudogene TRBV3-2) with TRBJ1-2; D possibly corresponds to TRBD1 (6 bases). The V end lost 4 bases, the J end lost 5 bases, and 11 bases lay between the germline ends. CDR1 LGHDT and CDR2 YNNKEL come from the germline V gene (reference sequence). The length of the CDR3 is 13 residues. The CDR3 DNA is TGTGCCAGCAGCCTACAGGGTTTATATGGCTACACCTTC. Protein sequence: CASSLQGLYGYTF.